This TCR beta chain stems from a study of blood T cell repertoires in COVID-19. For the study at large: The cDNA or gDNA used as material had been derived from T cells, B-cell-depleted T cells, or PBMCs.

V lost 8 bases to trimming and J lost 4 bases; unmatched junction nucleotides: 11. CDR1 and CDR2 (germline): MRHNA, SNTAGT. The CDR3 is 15 residues long. Profiling relied on immunoSEQ multiplex PCR, and the TCRdb table lists in-frame clones only, not all of them. The sample yields hundreds of thousands of clones, 80% to 90% seen once. Input material: peripheral blood. The rearrangement uses TRBV6-4 and TRBJ1-2, with 9 bases identical to TRBD1. This TCR was sampled from an elderly woman with active or convalescent COVID-19. CDR3 sequence reads: CASFGQGYHVYGYTF. In DNA form, the CDR3 reads TGTGCCAGCTTCGGACAGGGGTATCATGTCTATGGCTACACCTTC.